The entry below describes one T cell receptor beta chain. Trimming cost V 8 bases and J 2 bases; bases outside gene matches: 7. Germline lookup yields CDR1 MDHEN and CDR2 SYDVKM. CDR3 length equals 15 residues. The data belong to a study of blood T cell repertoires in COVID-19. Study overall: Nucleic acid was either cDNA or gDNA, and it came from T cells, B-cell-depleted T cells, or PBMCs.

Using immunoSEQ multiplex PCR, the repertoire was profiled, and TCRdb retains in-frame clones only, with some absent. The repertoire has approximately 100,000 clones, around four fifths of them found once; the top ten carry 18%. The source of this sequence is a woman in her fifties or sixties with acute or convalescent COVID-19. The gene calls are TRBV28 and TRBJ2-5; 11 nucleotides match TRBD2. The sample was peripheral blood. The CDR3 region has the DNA TGTGCCAGCGAGATTCGGACTAGCGGGCAAGAGACCCAGTACTTC. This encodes CASEIRTSGQETQYF.